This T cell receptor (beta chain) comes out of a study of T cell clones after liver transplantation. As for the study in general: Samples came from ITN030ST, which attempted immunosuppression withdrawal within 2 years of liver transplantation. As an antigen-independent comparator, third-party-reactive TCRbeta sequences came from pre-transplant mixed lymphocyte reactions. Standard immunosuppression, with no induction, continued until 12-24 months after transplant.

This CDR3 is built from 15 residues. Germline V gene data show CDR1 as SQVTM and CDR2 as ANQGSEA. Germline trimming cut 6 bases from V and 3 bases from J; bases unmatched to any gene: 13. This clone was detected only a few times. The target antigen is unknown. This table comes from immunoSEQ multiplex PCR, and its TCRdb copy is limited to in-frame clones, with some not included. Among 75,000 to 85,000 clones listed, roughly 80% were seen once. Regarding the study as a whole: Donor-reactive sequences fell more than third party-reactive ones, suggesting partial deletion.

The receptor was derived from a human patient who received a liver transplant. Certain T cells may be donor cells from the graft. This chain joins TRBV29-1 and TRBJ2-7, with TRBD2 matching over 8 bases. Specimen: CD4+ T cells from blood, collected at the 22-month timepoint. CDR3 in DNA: TGCAGCGTAGTTTTAGCGGGGAGAGAGGGCTACGAGCAGTACTTC. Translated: CSVVLAGREGYEQYF.